The rows below give T cell receptor beta chains drawn from one sample of a study of Ad26.COV2.S vaccination and SARS-CoV-2 variants. Measured with immunoSEQ multiplex PCR; TCRdb has only the in-frame clones, and not every one. The table lists around 400,000 clones, 70% to 90% of them singletons. The material sequenced was peripheral blood, taken in a trial of Ad26.COV2.S vaccine versus placebo. Receptors were obtained from a person aged 18-60 years who received the Ad26.COV2.S COVID-19 vaccine or a placebo. Each CDR3 is given with its conserved first and last residue. D genes are given only for firm matches. Size tells how often a clone was seen (once, few, many) or the class of an expanded clone, and some rows leave it out.

size	V	J	D	CDR3
.	TRBV5-1	TRBJ2-5	.	CASSSGTFQETQYF
.	TRBV12-3/TRBV12-4	TRBJ2-1	.	CASSLIRGDEQFF
.	TRBV21-1	TRBJ2-7	.	CASSNRLAGDVIEQYF
.	TRBV4-2	TRBJ2-6	TRBD2	CASSKRVGAGFSGANVLTF
.	TRBV5-6	TRBJ2-7	TRBD2	CASQRLAVSYEQYF
.	TRBV7-8	TRBJ2-5	.	CASSLRTPRDQETQYF
few	TRBV5-8	TRBJ1-5	.	CASSPRWGSNQPQHF
.	TRBV3-1/TRBV3-2	TRBJ2-2	.	CASSQAEGLHTGELFF
.	TRBV13	TRBJ2-2	.	CASSRGNTGELFF
.	TRBV6-5	TRBJ2-1	.	CASSYSDSGGNEQFF
.	TRBV5-1	TRBJ2-1	.	CASTLDGFSYNEQFF
.	TRBV15	TRBJ1-2	.	CATSRAPTGNYGYTF
.	TRBV28	TRBJ1-2	.	CASSLDILNYGYTF
.	TRBV6-2/TRBV6-3	TRBJ2-7	.	CASTPRTDSYEQYF
.	TRBV5-1	TRBJ2-1	TRBD2	CASSLSGSSYNEQFF
.	TRBV5-4	TRBJ1-2	TRBD1	CASSSGTGDNYGYTF
.	TRBV5-6	TRBJ2-2	.	CASSLGGSGTGELFF
.	TRBV7-3	TRBJ2-1	TRBD2	CASSPSGLAAYNEQFF
.	TRBV6-2/TRBV6-3	TRBJ2-7	TRBD1	CASSTAGQGGEQYF
.	TRBV7-7	TRBJ2-3	.	CASSSRSSSDTQYF
.	TRBV28	TRBJ2-1	TRBD2	CASSLFASGRARNEQFF
.	TRBV28	TRBJ1-4	TRBD1	CASRTGDRGDEKLFF
.	TRBV5-4	TRBJ2-7	.	CASGIMGLEQYF
.	TRBV9	TRBJ2-5	TRBD2	CASSVASGRAWETQYF
.	TRBV2	TRBJ2-3	TRBD2	CASRVAGLTTDTQYF
.	TRBV2	TRBJ1-2	TRBD1	CASSELGGVGSDGYTF
.	TRBV24-1	TRBJ2-3	TRBD1	CATSDSTGVVTDTQYF